The clone carrying this T cell receptor (beta chain) was detected ten times or more. Its antigen is currently unknown. These data belong to a study of T cells in Graves' hyperthyroidism and ophthalmopathy. Study-wide context: Before treatment of any kind, peripheral blood was taken at initial diagnosis. Regarding the study as a whole: A 13 V-J signature model discriminated ophthalmopathy versus stable hyperthyroidism.

Clinical symptoms, serum thyroxine and TRAb, thyroid ultrasound and orbital computed tomography were used for the diagnoses. Amplification targeted TCR beta CDR3 regions from RNA transcripts. During a first-round RT-PCR of the TCR CDR3, the HTBI primer set was used. TCRdb used MiXCR to reprocess the multiplex PCR reads, holding one entry per CDR3 protein. The sample gives more than 500,000 distinct CDR3 sequences, approximately 15% of which show up once; roughly 4.3% is in the top ten. Germline V gene sequence: CDR1 DFQATT, CDR2 SNEGSKA (reference sequence). The CDR3 covers 15 residues. Deletions cut 6 bases from V and 4 bases from J, with 21 bases between.

The receptor comes from a woman between 40 and 50 years old with Graves' ophthalmopathy. The sequenced material came from blood. The chain uses TRBV20-1 and TRBJ1-2; tentatively, D is TRBD1 (5 bases). The CDR3 loop reads CSAKAPGSGVYGYTF. CDR3 in DNA: TGCAGTGCAAAGGCCCCGGGGTCGGGGGTCTATGGCTACACCTTC.